Below, 23 T cell receptor beta chains from the same sample are listed, as sequenced in a study of brain T cells in children with intractable seizures. Generated by immunoSEQ multiplex PCR, the TCRdb table keeps only in-frame clones and is missing some. The data show 340,000 or so clones, more than 85% seen once. Time point specified: blood from clinic visit 5 months post-surgery; TSC patient then seizure free. This specimen was peripheral blood, taken 5 to 6 months after surgery. These receptors came from a boy in the first two years of life with tuberous sclerosis and intractable seizures.

V usage is TRBV3-1 (or the pseudogene TRBV3-2) and J usage is TRBJ1-4; no clear D. V lost 1 base and J 8 bases, leaving 11 bases between the germline ends. CDR3 length: 14 amino acids. Germline V lookup: CDR1 LGHDT, CDR2 YNNKEL (reference sequence). The CDR3 region has the DNA TGTGCCAGCAGCCAAGGGGGTCCTAGGGAAAAACTGTTTTTT. Protein product: CASSQGGPREKLFF.

This chain joins TRBV7-2 and TRBJ2-2, with TRBD2 as a possible D gene (6 bases). Per germline, CDR1 SGHTA and CDR2 FQGNSA. The CDR3 is 14 amino acids. Trimming shortened V by 5 bases and J by 6 bases, and 13 bases separated the two germline ends. CDR3 sequence (DNA): TGTGCCAGCAGCCGGGACTCCGTCCCCGGGGAGCTGTTTTTT. It yields the protein CASSRDSVPGELFF.

The rearrangement joins TRBV12-3 or TRBV12-4 to TRBJ2-3; D uncertain. V dropped 3 bases and J dropped 2 bases, with 6 bases sitting between them. This CDR3 is 13 amino acids long. DNA of the CDR3: TGTGCCAGCAGTTTTGACCTCACAGATACGCAGTATTTT. This translates into CASSFDLTDTQYF.

The J gene is TRBJ1-5, the V gene TRBV19; D is unclear. This CDR3 region has 13 residues. Germline V lookup: CDR1 LNHDA, CDR2 SQIVND (reference sequence). Deletions cut 3 bases from V and 5 bases from J, with 8 bases between. CDR3: CASSMYLDQPQHF. CDR3 bases: TGTGCCAGTAGTATGTATCTGGATCAGCCCCAGCATTTT.

The rearrangement joins TRBV6-2 or TRBV6-3 to TRBJ2-5; no definite D call. The CDR3 consists of 15 residues. V was trimmed by 6 bases and J by 7 bases, leaving 21 bases between them. Germline loops: CDR1 MNHEY, CDR2 SVGEGT. CDR3 loop: CASSYDTFRYGTQYF. CDR3 in DNA: TGTGCCAGCAGCTATGACACATTCAGATATGGGACCCAGTACTTC.

The CDR3, as DNA: TGTGCCAGTAGTACATACACTGAAGCTTTCTTT. Translated, it gives CASSTYTEAFF. The chain links TRBV19 to TRBJ1-1; unclear D gene. The V end was cut by 4 bases, the J end by 3 bases, with 3 bases between. This CDR3 has 11 amino acids. Germline V gene data show CDR1 as LNHDA and CDR2 as SQIVND (reference sequence). Using reference TRBV19 and TRBJ1-1 for the parts outside the CDR3, the full variable domain is DGGITQSPKYLFRKEGQNVTLSCEQNLNHDAMYWYRQDPGQGLRLIYYSQIVNDFQKGDIAEGYSVSREKKESFPLTVTSAQKNPTAFYLCASSTYTEAFFGQGTRLTVV.

About this clone itself: The junction shows a germline mismatch at one end, possibly a read error. The chain has TRBV13 and TRBJ2-6; no reliable D call. Germline values: CDR1 PRHDT, CDR2 FYEKMQ (reference sequence). The CDR3 is made up of 16 amino acids. CDR3 region: CASSVGFARGANVLTF. The CDR3 DNA sequence: TGTGCCAGCAGCGTAGGGTTTGCGAGGGGGGCCAACGTCCTGACTTTC.

The chain is built from TRBV30 and TRBJ1-2; tentatively, D is TRBD1 (6 bases). Germline V CDR1 and CDR2: GTSNPN, SVGIG (reference sequence). Trimming removed 2 bases at V and 7 bases at J, with 20 bases between. The CDR3 has 15 residues. CDR3 loop: CAWSPRAWGPSGYTF. The CDR3 DNA reads TGTGCCTGGAGTCCCAGGGCATGGGGGCCCTCTGGCTACACCTTC.

J is TRBJ1-1 and V is TRBV3-1 (or the pseudogene TRBV3-2), with 8 bases lining up with TRBD1. This CDR3 has 16 amino acids. The V gene end was trimmed by 3 bases and the J gene end by 4 bases; junction bases not matched to a gene: 10. Germline V gives CDR1 LGHDT, CDR2 YNNKEL (reference sequence). CDR3 amino acids: CASSHQPQGAFTEAFF. In DNA, the CDR3 is TGTGCCAGCAGCCATCAACCTCAGGGGGCGTTCACTGAAGCTTTCTTT.

This clone was detected only once. V and J are TRBV5-8 and TRBJ1-4; D call uncertain. V gave up 0 bases and J gave up 7 bases, with 10 bases separating them. The CDR3 contains 14 residues. CDR1 and CDR2 from the germline V gene are SGHTS and YDEGEE. The CDR3 spells CASSLGRVREKLFF. CDR3 coding DNA: TGTGCCAGCAGCTTGGGGAGGGTACGTGAAAAACTGTTTTTT. The full variable domain, completed using reference TRBV5-8 and TRBJ1-4, is EAGVTQSPTHLIKTRGQQATLRCSPISGHTSVYWYQQALGLGLQFLLWYDEGEERNRGNFPPRFSGRQFPNYSSELNVNALELEDSALYLCASSLGRVREKLFFGSGTQLSVL.

This clone was detected only once. The chain recombines TRBV7-9 with TRBJ2-6; TRBD2 is a possible D gene (5 bases). V shed 5 bases and J shed 11 bases, with 16 bases lying between them. The CDR3 consists of 14 residues. Germline values: CDR1 SEHNR, CDR2 FQNEAQ (reference sequence). This CDR3 reads CASSLTSESDVLTF. CDR3 coding DNA: TGTGCCAGCAGCCTAACTAGTGAATCTGACGTCCTGACTTTC.

The chain employs TRBV10-3 and TRBJ2-4, with D perhaps matching TRBD2 (7 bases). Germline V gene sequence: CDR1 ENHRY, CDR2 SYGVKD. The CDR3 runs to 14 residues. Trimming left V 2 bases short and J 8 bases short, with 13 bases between. CDR3 nucleotides: TGTGCCATCAGTGAGGGGGGGGGCGCGTACATTCAGTACTTC. It codes for CAISEGGGAYIQYF.

The chain employs TRBV30 and TRBJ1-5, with 9 bases fitting TRBD1. Trimming removed 0 bases from V and 2 bases from J; junction bases left unmatched: 2. The germline V gene has CDR1 GTSNPN and CDR2 SVGIG (reference sequence). The CDR3 loop spans 15 amino acids. The CDR3: CAWSVRTGGNQPQHF. Written as DNA, the CDR3 is TGTGCCTGGAGTGTACGGACAGGGGGCAATCAGCCCCAGCATTTT.

In this sample, this clone turned up a few times. V gene TRBV15 combines with J gene TRBJ2-7; 7 nucleotides agree with TRBD2. V shed 5 bases, J shed 5 bases, and the junction held 6 bases outside the gene matches. Germline CDR1 reads LNHNV; CDR2 reads YYDKDF (reference sequence). CDR3 size: 13 residues. This CDR3 is CATSWTRDHEQYF. The CDR3 region has the DNA TGTGCCACCAGCTGGACTAGAGACCACGAGCAGTACTTC.

The chain has TRBV5-1 and TRBJ2-1, with D perhaps TRBD2 (6 bases). CDR3 length: 16 residues. The V end lost 4 bases, the J end lost 9 bases, and 23 bases lay between the germline ends. Germline V CDR1 and CDR2: SGHRS, YFSETQ. The CDR3 protein is CASSRPGVGTQGEQFF. The CDR3 DNA follows: TGCGCCAGCAGCCGACCTGGGGTGGGGACTCAGGGTGAGCAGTTCTTC.

The table lists this clone with a count of one. The chain recombines TRBV4-1 with TRBJ2-3; 7 bases align to TRBD1. Germline-derived CDR1 and CDR2 are MGHRA and YSYEKL. The CDR3 has 15 amino acids. Trimming cost V 8 bases and J 5 bases; bases outside gene matches: 13. The CDR3 DNA follows: TGCGCCAGCGGCGACAGGGCAAAAAAGGTAGATACGCAGTATTTT. Protein product: CASGDRAKKVDTQYF.

The chain links TRBV7-2 to TRBJ2-3; 7 bases align to TRBD1. CDR3 length equals 16 residues. Germline values: CDR1 SGHTA, CDR2 FQGNSA. J lost 2 bases, V lost 5 bases, and 10 bases had no gene match. CDR3 amino acids: CASSRRQGVVTDTQYF. The CDR3 DNA sequence: TGTGCCAGCAGCCGTCGTCAGGGGGTAGTCACAGATACGCAGTATTTT.

For this clone: This specimen includes other DNA sequences encoding the same CDR3. V and J are TRBV9 and TRBJ2-2; 8 bases are a match to TRBD1. CDR1 and CDR2 from the germline V gene are SGDLS and YYNGEE. The CDR3 has 15 amino acids. Trimming took 3 bases from V and 0 from J; bases not matched to a gene: 1. The CDR3 region is CASSAGGSNTGELFF. In nucleotides, the CDR3 is TGTGCCAGCAGCGCAGGGGGCTCGAACACCGGGGAGCTGTTTTTT.

This chain joins TRBV24-1 and TRBJ2-1; perhaps TRBD2 as D (7 bases). V was cut by 3 bases and J by 12 bases, with 14 bases left in between. CDR1 and CDR2 (germline): KGHDR, SFDVKD. The CDR3 runs 13 residues. The CDR3 sequence: CATSDTGGFGQFF. CDR3 DNA: TGTGCCACCAGTGATACGGGGGGCTTCGGGCAGTTCTTC.

J is TRBJ1-5 and V is TRBV30, with D possibly TRBD1 on 6 matching bases. V lost 4 bases and J 6 bases, leaving 10 bases between the germline ends. CDR1 and CDR2 (germline): GTSNPN, SVGIG (reference sequence). This CDR3 spans 12 amino acids. The CDR3 loop reads CAWTTGIQPQHF. CDR3 nucleotide sequence: TGTGCCTGGACCACAGGGATTCAGCCCCAGCATTTT.

The chain recombines TRBV20-1 with TRBJ1-5; 7 bases are shared with TRBD1. There are 14 residues in the CDR3. Germline V lookup: CDR1 DFQATT, CDR2 SNEGSKA (reference sequence). V was clipped by 3 bases and J by 5 bases; unmatched bases: 7. The CDR3: CSASTRGRDQPQHF. The CDR3 DNA is TGCAGTGCTAGTACAAGGGGGCGGGATCAGCCCCAGCATTTT.

This clone has only one observation. The chain recombines TRBV5-4 with TRBJ2-1, with D unresolved. The CDR3 has 17 amino acids. Between the trimmed V and J ends, which lost 4 bases and 0 bases, there was a span of 17 bases. CDR1 SGHNT and CDR2 YYREEE come from the germline V gene (reference sequence). The CDR3, as DNA: TGTGCCAGCAGCCCTACGGTTGGGCGGACCTCCTACAATGAGCAGTTCTTC. Its protein product is CASSPTVGRTSYNEQFF.

The rearrangement uses TRBV30 and TRBJ2-5; 7 nucleotides align to TRBD1. The V segment lost 5 bases and the J segment 1 base; nucleotides outside the gene matches: 1. This CDR3 has 12 residues. CDR1 and CDR2 (germline): GTSNPN, SVGIG (reference sequence). The CDR3 bases are TGTGCCTGGCAGGGGGTCCAAGAGACCCAGTACTTC. Translated, it gives CAWQGVQETQYF.